What follows describes a single T cell receptor (beta chain). Its target is unknown. The germline V gene encodes CDR1 SGHTA and CDR2 FQGTGA. CDR3 length: 16 residues. The V end lost 5 bases, the J end lost 3 bases, and 20 bases lay between the germline ends. Here immunoSEQ multiplex PCR was the method, and the copy in TCRdb shows in-frame clones only, minus some. The data show about 140,000 clones, with 84% seen just once and 1.4% held by the top ten. This sample is drawn from a study of cytomegalovirus exposure and HLA in healthy donors. Study-level points and caveats: There were some public TCRs occurring in many donors, but most TCR sequences were rare. A list of 164 TCR beta chains associated with cytomegalovirus was given. In vitro confirmation showed three CMV-associated chains to be CMV antigen specific.

While the first cohort had 500 to 700 subjects, the donors belonged to the separate validation cohort of 100 to 150 subjects. The sequence came from a woman younger than 45 in good health and CMV-seronegative. Sequences were obtained from PBMCs. This chain connects TRBV7-3 to TRBJ2-7, with D perhaps matching TRBD2 (6 bases). The CDR3 DNA sequence: TGTGCCAGCAGCCTCTCCGGGGCGGGAAATTTCTACGAGCAGTACTTC. As protein: CASSLSGAGNFYEQYF.